The sequence of this T cell receptor beta chain was determined in a study of cytomegalovirus exposure and HLA in healthy donors. Sequencing used immunoSEQ multiplex PCR; TCRdb keeps in-frame clones, though not all of them. The sample has 150,000 to 180,000 clones; around 83% are singletons. Germline V lookup: CDR1 LNHDA, CDR2 SQIVND (reference sequence). The CDR3 consists of 16 residues. V was trimmed by 5 bases and J by 5 bases, leaving 19 bases between them. V and J are TRBV19 and TRBJ2-1; TRBD2 is a possible D gene (6 bases). Sequencing input: PBMCs. This sequence originates from a human donor in good health. The CDR3 reads CASSVLVAGMHNEQFF. CDR3 nucleotide sequence: TGTGCCAGTAGTGTACTAGTGGCGGGGATGCACAATGAGCAGTTCTTC.